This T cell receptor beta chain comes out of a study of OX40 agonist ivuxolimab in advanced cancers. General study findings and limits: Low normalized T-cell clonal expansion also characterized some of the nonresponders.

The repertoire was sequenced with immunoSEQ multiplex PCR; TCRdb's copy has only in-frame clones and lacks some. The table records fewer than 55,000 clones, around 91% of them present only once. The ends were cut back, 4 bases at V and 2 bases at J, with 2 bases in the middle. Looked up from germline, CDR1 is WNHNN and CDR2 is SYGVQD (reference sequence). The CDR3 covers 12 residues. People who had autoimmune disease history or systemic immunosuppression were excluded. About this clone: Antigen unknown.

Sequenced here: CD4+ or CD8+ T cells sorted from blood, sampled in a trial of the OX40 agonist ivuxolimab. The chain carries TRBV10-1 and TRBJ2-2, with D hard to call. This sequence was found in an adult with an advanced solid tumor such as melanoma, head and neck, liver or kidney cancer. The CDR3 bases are TGCGCCAGCAGTGGAAACACCGGGGAGCTGTTTTTT. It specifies CASSGNTGELFF.